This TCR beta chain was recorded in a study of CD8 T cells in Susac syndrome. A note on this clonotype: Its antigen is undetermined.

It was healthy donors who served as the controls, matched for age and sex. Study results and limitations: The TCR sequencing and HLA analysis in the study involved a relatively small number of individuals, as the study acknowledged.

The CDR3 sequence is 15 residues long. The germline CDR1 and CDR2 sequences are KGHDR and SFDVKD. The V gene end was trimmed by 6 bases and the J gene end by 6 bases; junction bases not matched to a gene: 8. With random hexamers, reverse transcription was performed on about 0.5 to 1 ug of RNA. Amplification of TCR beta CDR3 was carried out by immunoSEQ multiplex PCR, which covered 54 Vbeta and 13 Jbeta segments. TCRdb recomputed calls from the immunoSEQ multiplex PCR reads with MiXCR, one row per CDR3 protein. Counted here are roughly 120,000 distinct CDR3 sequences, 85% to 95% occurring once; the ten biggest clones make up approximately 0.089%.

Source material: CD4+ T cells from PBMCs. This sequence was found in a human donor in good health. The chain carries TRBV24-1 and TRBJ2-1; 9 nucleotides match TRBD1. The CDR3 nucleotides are TGTGCCACCAGTTTATCCGGGACAGGGTCCAATGAGCAGTTCTTC. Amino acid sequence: CATSLSGTGSNEQFF.